This T cell receptor beta chain was recorded in a study of spatial heterogeneity in lung cancer. Noted time point: sample taken at primary tumor resection. Unsorted whole RNA from tumor, nontumor lung or frozen PBMC underwent sequencing. The germline gives CDR1 SEHNR, CDR2 FQNEAQ (reference sequence). The CDR3 contains 11 residues. V was pared by 2 bases and J by 6 bases, with 4 bases between. MiXCR was run by TCRdb on the 5' RACE reads, yielding one entry per CDR3 protein. The table has about 22,000 distinct CDR3 sequences, roughly 4.6% seen once. This clonotype occurred many times. The sample here was PBMCs, taken at surgery. The chain carries TRBV7-9 and TRBJ2-5; D gene uncertain. The origin of this receptor is a male donor with early-stage non-small cell lung cancer. This CDR3 reads CASSLMKTQYF. The CDR3, as DNA: TGTGCCAGCAGCTTAATGAAGACCCAGTACTTC.